The 4 T cell receptor beta chains below come from one sample, sequenced in a study of early T cells in non-severe SARS-CoV-2 infection. One entry per CDR3 protein, called by TCRdb with MiXCR from the 5' RACE reads. The data contain fewer than 40,000 distinct CDR3 sequences, over 5% of them singletons. Sequencing was performed on whole blood. The receptors shown here come from an adult who was a healthcare worker with PCR-confirmed SARS-CoV-2 infection or an uninfected control (not recorded which).

This clonotype showed up many times. V and J are TRBV6-2 or TRBV6-3 and TRBJ2-1; 9 positions agree with TRBD1. V was clipped by 6 bases and J by 2 bases; unmatched bases: 8. This CDR3 has 16 residues. Germline CDR1 is MNHEY and CDR2 is SVGEGT. This chain's CDR3 is CASSRPTGGPYNEQFF. In DNA form, the CDR3 reads TGTGCCAGCAGCCGACCAACAGGGGGCCCCTACAATGAGCAGTTCTTC.

This clonotype was seen many times. The chain carries TRBV11-2 and TRBJ2-4; 10 bases are a match to TRBD1. The germline gives CDR1 SGHAT, CDR2 FQNNGV. This CDR3 has 15 residues. The junction had 6 bases not matched to a gene; V was cut back by 4 bases and J by 6 bases. The CDR3: CASSSRTGGGNIQYF. The DNA for the CDR3 is TGTGCCAGCAGCTCGCGGACAGGGGGTGGAAACATTCAGTACTTC.

This clonotype occurred a few times. J is TRBJ2-1 and V is TRBV2; D gene uncertain. Germline CDR1 reads SNHLY; CDR2 reads FYNNEI. Trimming shortened V by 3 bases and J by 9 bases, and 9 bases separated the two germline ends. The CDR3 extends over 12 amino acids. In nucleotides, the CDR3 is TGTGCCAGCAGTGACTATCGAAGTGAGCAGTTCTTC. It translates to CASSDYRSEQFF.

The genes are TRBV7-9 and TRBJ2-3; D unclear. The CDR3 consists of 13 residues. Trimming shortened V by 3 bases and J by 10 bases, and 14 bases separated the two germline ends. Germline CDR1 SEHNR, CDR2 FQNEAQ (reference sequence). The CDR3 nucleotides read TGTGCCAGCAGCTTCCCAGCCCATCTTGCGCAGTATTTT. Its translation: CASSFPAHLAQYF.